The 17 T cell receptor beta chains reported below all come from one sample, sequenced in a study of T cells in Graves' hyperthyroidism and ophthalmopathy. What was amplified from RNA transcripts were TCR beta CDR3 regions. The primer set for the first-round RT-PCR of the TCR CDR3 was HTBI. TCRdb reprocessed the multiplex PCR reads via MiXCR and lists one record per CDR3 protein. The sample carries 210,000 or so distinct CDR3 sequences, 17% recorded once. Sequencing input: blood. The origin of the receptors is a man in his forties or fifties with Graves' hyperthyroidism.

This clonotype was counted at least ten times. As DNA, the CDR3 is TGTGCCAGCAGTGAAGTGCGGGAGGGCCTGGAGACCCAGTACTTC. This translates into CASSEVREGLETQYF. The J gene is TRBJ2-5, the V gene TRBV2, with TRBD2 identical over 9 bases. The CDR3 is 15 residues long. V lost 1 base, J lost 5 bases, and 5 bases stayed unmatched. CDR1 and CDR2 from the germline V gene are SNHLY and FYNNEI.

V and J are TRBV7-2 and TRBJ2-4; no firm D call. Germline CDR1 SGHTA, CDR2 FQGNSA. The V end was cut by 1 base, the J end by 6 bases, with 7 bases between. The CDR3 sequence is 13 residues long. The CDR3 DNA reads as TGTGCCAGCAGCTTAGGAGGCCGAAACATTCAGTACTTC. This translates into CASSLGGRNIQYF.

There are many counts of this clonotype. In DNA, the CDR3 is TGTGCCAGCAGCTTAGAGGCCGCAGATACGCAGTATTTT. Its protein is CASSLEAADTQYF. The rearrangement links TRBV7-2 to TRBJ2-3; D gene unclear. The ends were cut back, 1 base at V and 4 bases at J, with 6 bases in the middle. CDR3 size: 13 residues. Per germline, CDR1 SGHTA and CDR2 FQGNSA.

The genes are TRBV6-5 and TRBJ2-7; maybe TRBD1 (5 bases). CDR3 size: 14 residues. CDR1 and CDR2 (germline): MNHEY, SVGAGI. Trimming took 0 bases from V and 2 from J, leaving 8 bases between them. The CDR3 region is CASSYSRTTYEQYF. CDR3 sequence (DNA): TGTGCCAGCAGTTACTCCAGGACAACCTACGAGCAGTACTTC.

This clonotype was observed a few times. V usage is TRBV19 and J usage is TRBJ1-1; D unclear. Germline CDR1 and CDR2: LNHDA and SQIVND (reference sequence). V was pared by 3 bases and J by 1 base, with 6 bases between. This CDR3 has 13 amino acids. CDR3: CASSISGNTEAFF. The CDR3 nucleotides are TGTGCCAGTAGTATTTCGGGGAACACTGAAGCTTTCTTT.

This sequence joins TRBV19 and TRBJ2-7; 8 bases agree with TRBD1. The CDR3 sequence is 14 residues long. The germline gives CDR1 LNHDA, CDR2 SQIVND (reference sequence). The trim removed 5 bases at V and 2 bases at J, leaving 5 bases unmatched. CDR3 coding DNA: TGTGCCAGTAGTGACCGGGACAGGCCCTACGAGCAGTACTTC. This translates into CASSDRDRPYEQYF.

This chain joins TRBV19 and TRBJ2-1, with 8 bases lining up with TRBD2. The CDR3 contains 15 residues. The junction had 9 bases not matched to a gene; V was cut back by 7 bases and J by 4 bases. Germline CDR1 is LNHDA and CDR2 is SQIVND (reference sequence). DNA for the CDR3: TGTGCCAGTAAAAAAGCGGGAGACCTATACAATGAGCAGTTCTTC. It yields the protein CASKKAGDLYNEQFF.

This clonotype was seen once. The CDR3 reads CSVWGASGTSTDTQYF. In DNA form, the CDR3 reads TGCAGCGTCTGGGGGGCTAGCGGGACTAGCACAGATACGCAGTATTTT. This chain connects TRBV29-1 to TRBJ2-3; 9 bases are shared with TRBD2. CDR3 length: 16 residues. The V gene end was trimmed by 6 bases and the J gene end by 0 bases; junction bases not matched to a gene: 10. Germline CDR1 and CDR2: SQVTM and ANQGSEA.

This clonotype has ten or more counts. This sequence joins TRBV27 and TRBJ2-7; 15 bases are shared with TRBD2. The CDR3 runs 17 residues. The V gene's germline CDR1 is MNHEY and CDR2 SMNVEV (reference sequence). The J segment lost 3 bases and the V segment lost 3 bases, leaving 6 bases of the junction unmatched. CDR3 sequence: CASSFDGLAGGFYEQYF. Here the CDR3 DNA reads TGTGCCAGCAGTTTCGACGGACTAGCGGGAGGGTTCTACGAGCAGTACTTC.

There are many counts of this clonotype. The J gene is TRBJ1-1, the V gene TRBV5-5, with D hard to call. Germline-derived CDR1 and CDR2 are SGHKS and YYEKEE (reference sequence). There are 14 residues in the CDR3. With 1 base removed from V and 1 base from J, the gap between germline ends came to 8 bases. The CDR3 nucleotides are TGTGCCAGCAGCTTGAGTCAGGCGAACACTGAAGCTTTCTTT. Translated: CASSLSQANTEAFF.

This clonotype was picked up many times. This chain connects TRBV10-3 to TRBJ1-1, with unresolved D. The germline gives CDR1 ENHRY, CDR2 SYGVKD. V dropped 0 bases and J dropped 8 bases, with 7 bases sitting between them. The CDR3 is 12 amino acids. CDR3 in amino acids: CAISESRFEAFF. The CDR3 nucleotides are TGTGCCATCAGTGAGTCGAGGTTCGAAGCTTTCTTT.

This clonotype was detected many times. CDR3 coding DNA: TGTGCCAGCAGTTGGTTGGAGACCCAGTACTTC. This gives the protein CASSWLETQYF. This chain links TRBV28 with TRBJ2-5; D gene uncertain. The CDR3 runs 11 residues. Germline V gives CDR1 MDHEN, CDR2 SYDVKM. Trimming took off 4 bases at V and 5 bases at J, with 5 bases between the two ends.

This clonotype was detected ten times or more. V gene TRBV28 combines with J gene TRBJ2-1, with 15 bases aligning to TRBD2. CDR3 length: 17 amino acids. CDR1 and CDR2 from the germline V gene are MDHEN and SYDVKM. V shed 8 bases and J 7 bases; nucleotides not matched to a gene: 12. The CDR3 DNA reads as TGTGCCAGCGCGCGTCCGGGACTAGCGGGAGGAGATAATGAGCAGTTCTTC. Translating gives CASARPGLAGGDNEQFF.

This clonotype was counted many times. The J gene is TRBJ1-5, the V gene TRBV3-1; TRBD1 might be the D (6 bases). V lost 5 bases to trimming and J lost 10 bases, with 18 bases between them. The CDR3 is 14 amino acids. The germline V gene has CDR1 LGHDT and CDR2 YNNKEL (reference sequence). This CDR3 is CASSARGQGGPQHF. The CDR3 DNA follows: TGTGCCAGCAGCGCCAGGGGTCAGGGAGGACCCCAGCATTTT.

This clonotype was seen repeatedly, ten times or more. The genes are TRBV19 and TRBJ2-2, with 7 positions matching TRBD2. The CDR3 has 15 amino acids. Unmatched junction bases numbered 7, after V lost 5 bases and J lost 4 bases. Germline CDR1 and CDR2: LNHDA and SQIVND (reference sequence). For the CDR3, the DNA is TGTGCCAGTAGTCAAGGCGGGAGTAGCACCGGGGAGCTGTTTTTT. Translated, it gives CASSQGGSSTGELFF.

This clonotype was found many times. This chain links TRBV2 with TRBJ1-1; D is ambiguous. V was clipped by 7 bases and J by 4 bases, with 13 bases between them. The V gene's germline CDR1 is SNHLY and CDR2 FYNNEI. The CDR3 runs 13 residues. The CDR3 DNA reads TGTGCCAGCATCCGTGCCAGTGTCACTGAAGCTTTCTTT. Its translation: CASIRASVTEAFF.

This clonotype showed up just a few times. CDR3 bases: TGTGCCAGCAGGACGACCGGGACTTATTACAATGAGCAGTTCTTC. Amino acid sequence: CASRTTGTYYNEQFF. The V and J genes are TRBV6-1 and TRBJ2-1; a possible D gene is TRBD2 (6 bases). CDR1 and CDR2 (germline): MNHNS, SASEGT. Trimming shortened V by 6 bases and J by 4 bases, and 16 bases separated the two germline ends. The CDR3 has 15 amino acids.